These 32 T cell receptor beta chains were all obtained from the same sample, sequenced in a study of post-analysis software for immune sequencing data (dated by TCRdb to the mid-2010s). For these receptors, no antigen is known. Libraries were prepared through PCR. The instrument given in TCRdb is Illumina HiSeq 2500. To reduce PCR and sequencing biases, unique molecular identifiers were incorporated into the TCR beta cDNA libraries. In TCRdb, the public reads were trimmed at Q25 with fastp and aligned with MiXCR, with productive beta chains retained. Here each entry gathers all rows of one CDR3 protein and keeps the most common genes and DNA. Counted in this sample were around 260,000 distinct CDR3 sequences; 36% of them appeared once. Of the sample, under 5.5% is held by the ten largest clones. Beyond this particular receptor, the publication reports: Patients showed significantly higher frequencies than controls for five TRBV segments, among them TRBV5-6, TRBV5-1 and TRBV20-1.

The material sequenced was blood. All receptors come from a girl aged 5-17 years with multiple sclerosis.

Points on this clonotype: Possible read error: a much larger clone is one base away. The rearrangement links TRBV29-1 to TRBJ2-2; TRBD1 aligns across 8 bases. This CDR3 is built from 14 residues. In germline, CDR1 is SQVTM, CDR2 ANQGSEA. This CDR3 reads CSGSRDRNTGELLF. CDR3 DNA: TGCAGCGGAAGCCGGGACAGGAACACCGGGGAGCTGTTGTTT.

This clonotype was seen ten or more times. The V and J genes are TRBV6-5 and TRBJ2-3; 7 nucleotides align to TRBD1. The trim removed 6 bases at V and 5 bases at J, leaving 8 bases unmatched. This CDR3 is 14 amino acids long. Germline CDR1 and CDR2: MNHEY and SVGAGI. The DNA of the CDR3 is TGTGCCAGCAGACCAGGGGGTAGAAGAGATACGCAGTATTTT. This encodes CASRPGGRRDTQYF.

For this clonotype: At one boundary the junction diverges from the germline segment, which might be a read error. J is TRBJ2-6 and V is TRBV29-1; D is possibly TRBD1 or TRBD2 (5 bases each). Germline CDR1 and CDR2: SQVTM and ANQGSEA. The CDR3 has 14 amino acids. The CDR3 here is CSVETGAGTNVLTF. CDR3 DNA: TGCAGCGTTGAAACCGGGGCTGGGACCAACGTCCTGACTTTC.

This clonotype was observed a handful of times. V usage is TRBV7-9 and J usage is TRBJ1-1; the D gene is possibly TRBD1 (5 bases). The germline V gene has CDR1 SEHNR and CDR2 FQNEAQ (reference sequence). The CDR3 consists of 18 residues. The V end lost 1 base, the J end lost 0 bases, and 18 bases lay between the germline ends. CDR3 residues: CASSLGRPGRKVNTEAFF. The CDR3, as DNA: TGTGCCAGCAGCTTAGGAAGGCCAGGGCGGAAAGTGAACACTGAAGCTTTCTTT.

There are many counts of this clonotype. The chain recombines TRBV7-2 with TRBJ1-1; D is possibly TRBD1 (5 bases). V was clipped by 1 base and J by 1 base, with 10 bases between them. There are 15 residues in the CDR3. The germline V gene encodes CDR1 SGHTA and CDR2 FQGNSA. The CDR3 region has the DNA TGTGCCAGCAGCTTAGTGGGGGGTGGGAACACTGAAGCTTTCTTT. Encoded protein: CASSLVGGGNTEAFF.

The CDR3 sequence: CAISESRTGGTDTQYF. For the CDR3, the DNA is TGTGCCATCAGTGAGTCCAGGACAGGAGGCACAGATACGCAGTATTTT. This chain connects TRBV10-3 to TRBJ2-3; 7 positions agree with TRBD1. In germline, CDR1 is ENHRY, CDR2 SYGVKD. V was clipped by 0 bases and J by 1 base; unmatched bases: 4. This CDR3 is 16 amino acids long.

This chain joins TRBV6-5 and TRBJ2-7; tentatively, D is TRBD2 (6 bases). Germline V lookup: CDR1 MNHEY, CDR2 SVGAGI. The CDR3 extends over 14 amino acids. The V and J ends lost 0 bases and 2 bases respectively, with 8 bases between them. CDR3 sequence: CASSYSTSPYEQYF. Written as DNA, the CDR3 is TGTGCCAGCAGTTACTCGACTAGTCCCTACGAGCAGTACTTC.

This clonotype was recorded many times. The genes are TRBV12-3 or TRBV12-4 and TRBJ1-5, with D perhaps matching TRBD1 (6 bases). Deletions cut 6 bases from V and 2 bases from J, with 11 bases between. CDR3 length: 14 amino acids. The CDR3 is CASSRTVGNQPQHF. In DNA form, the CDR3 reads TGTGCCAGCAGCCGGACAGTCGGCAATCAGCCCCAGCATTTT.

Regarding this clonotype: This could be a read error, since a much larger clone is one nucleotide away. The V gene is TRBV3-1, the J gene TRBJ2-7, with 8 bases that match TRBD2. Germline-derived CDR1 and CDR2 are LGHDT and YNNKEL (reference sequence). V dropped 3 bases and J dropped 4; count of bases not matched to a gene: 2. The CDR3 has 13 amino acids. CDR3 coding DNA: TGTGCCAGCAGCCAGACTAGCGAGTACGAGCAGTACTTC. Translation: CASSQTSEYEQYF.

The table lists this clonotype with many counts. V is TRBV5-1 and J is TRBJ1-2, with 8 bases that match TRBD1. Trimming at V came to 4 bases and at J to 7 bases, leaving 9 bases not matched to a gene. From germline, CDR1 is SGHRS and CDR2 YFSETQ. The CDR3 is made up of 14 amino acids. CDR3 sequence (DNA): TGCGCCAGCAGCCCCGACAGGGGAGGGTCTGGCTACACCTTC. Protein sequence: CASSPDRGGSGYTF. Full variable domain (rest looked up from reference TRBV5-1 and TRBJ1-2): KAGVTQTPRYLIKTRGQQVTLSCSPISGHRSVSWYQQTPGQGLQFLFEYFSETQRNKGNFPGRFSGRQFSNSRSEMNVSTLELGDSALYLCASSPDRGGSGYTFGSGTRLTVV.

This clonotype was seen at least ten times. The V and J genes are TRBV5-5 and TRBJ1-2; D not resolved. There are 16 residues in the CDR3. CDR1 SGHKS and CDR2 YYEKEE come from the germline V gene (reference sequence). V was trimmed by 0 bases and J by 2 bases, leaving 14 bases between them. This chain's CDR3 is CASSLEGRSKNYGYTF. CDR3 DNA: TGTGCCAGCAGCTTGGAGGGAAGGAGTAAGAACTATGGCTACACCTTC.

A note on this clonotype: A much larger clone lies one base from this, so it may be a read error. The CDR3, as DNA: TGCGCCAGCAGTGAGTCAAGGGGACTAGCGGGGGGCCGCGGTCACAATGAGCAGTACTTC. Protein product: CASSESRGLAGGRGHNEQYF. The gene calls are TRBV10-1 and TRBJ2-7, with 15 bases lining up with TRBD2. The V gene end was trimmed by 0 bases and the J gene end by 7 bases; junction bases not matched to a gene: 16. Germline V gives CDR1 WNHNN, CDR2 SYGVQD (reference sequence). The CDR3 has 20 residues.

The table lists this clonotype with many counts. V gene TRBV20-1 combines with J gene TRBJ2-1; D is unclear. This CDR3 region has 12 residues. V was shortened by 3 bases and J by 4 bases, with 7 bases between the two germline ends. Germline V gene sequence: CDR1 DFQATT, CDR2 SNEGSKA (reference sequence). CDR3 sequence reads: CSASSRYNEQFF. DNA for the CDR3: TGCAGTGCTAGTAGCAGGTACAATGAGCAGTTCTTC.

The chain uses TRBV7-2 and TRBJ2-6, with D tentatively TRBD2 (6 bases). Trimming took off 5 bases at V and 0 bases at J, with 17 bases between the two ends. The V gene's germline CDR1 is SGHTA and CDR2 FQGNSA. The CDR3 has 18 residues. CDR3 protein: CASSPLGLAISGANVLTF. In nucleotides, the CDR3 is TGTGCCAGCAGCCCTCTTGGGCTAGCGATCTCTGGGGCCAACGTCCTGACTTTC.

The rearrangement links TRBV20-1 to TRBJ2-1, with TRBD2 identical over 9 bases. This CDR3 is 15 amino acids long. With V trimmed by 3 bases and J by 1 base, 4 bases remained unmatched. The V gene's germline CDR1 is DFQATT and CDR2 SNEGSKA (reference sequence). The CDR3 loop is CSASLAGVSYNEQFF. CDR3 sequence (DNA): TGCAGTGCTAGCTTAGCGGGAGTGTCCTACAATGAGCAGTTCTTC.

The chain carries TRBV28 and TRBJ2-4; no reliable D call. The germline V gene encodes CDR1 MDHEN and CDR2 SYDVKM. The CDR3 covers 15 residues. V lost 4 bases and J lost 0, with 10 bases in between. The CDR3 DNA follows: TGTGCCAGCAGTTCCCTCGGGTTAGCCAAAAACATTCAGTACTTC. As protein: CASSSLGLAKNIQYF.

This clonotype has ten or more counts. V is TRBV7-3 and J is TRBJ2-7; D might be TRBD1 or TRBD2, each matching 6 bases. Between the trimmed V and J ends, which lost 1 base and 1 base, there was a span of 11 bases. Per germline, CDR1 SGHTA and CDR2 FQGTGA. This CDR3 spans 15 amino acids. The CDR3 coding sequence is TGTGCCAGCAGCTTAATGCCGGGGGCTTCCTACGAGCAGTACTTC. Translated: CASSLMPGASYEQYF.

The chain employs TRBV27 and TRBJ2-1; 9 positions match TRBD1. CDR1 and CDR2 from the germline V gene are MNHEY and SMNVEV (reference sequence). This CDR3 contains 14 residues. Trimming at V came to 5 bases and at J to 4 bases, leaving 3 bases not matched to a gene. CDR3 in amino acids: CASSIGTGYNEQFF. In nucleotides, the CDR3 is TGTGCCAGCAGTATCGGGACAGGGTACAATGAGCAGTTCTTC.

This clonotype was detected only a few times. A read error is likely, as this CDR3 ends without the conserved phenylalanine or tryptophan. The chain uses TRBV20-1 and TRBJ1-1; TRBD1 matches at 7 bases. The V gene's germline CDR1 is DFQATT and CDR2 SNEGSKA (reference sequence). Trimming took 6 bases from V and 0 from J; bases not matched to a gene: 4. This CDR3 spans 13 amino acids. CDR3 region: CSAMTGLNTEAFL. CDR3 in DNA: TGCAGTGCAATGACAGGGTTGAACACTGAAGCTTTCCTT.

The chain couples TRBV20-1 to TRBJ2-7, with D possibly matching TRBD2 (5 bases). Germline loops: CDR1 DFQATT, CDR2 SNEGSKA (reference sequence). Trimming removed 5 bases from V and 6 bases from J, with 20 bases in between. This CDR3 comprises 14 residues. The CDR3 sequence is CSAARLSGLSEQYF. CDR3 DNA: TGCAGTGCTGCTCGGCTTTCGGGGTTATCCGAGCAGTACTTC.

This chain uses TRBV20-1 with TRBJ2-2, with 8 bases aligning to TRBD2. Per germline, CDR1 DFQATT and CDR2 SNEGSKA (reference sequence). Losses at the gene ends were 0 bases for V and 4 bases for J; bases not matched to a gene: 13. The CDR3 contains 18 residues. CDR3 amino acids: CSARDLRQAGAATGELFF. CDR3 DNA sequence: TGCAGTGCTAGAGATCTGAGACAAGCGGGGGCGGCCACCGGGGAGCTGTTTTTT.

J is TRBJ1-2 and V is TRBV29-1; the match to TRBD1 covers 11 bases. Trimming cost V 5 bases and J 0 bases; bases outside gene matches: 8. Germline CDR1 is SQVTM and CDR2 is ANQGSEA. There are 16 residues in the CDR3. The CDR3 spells CSVSGQGATPNYGYTF. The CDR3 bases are TGCAGCGTTTCCGGACAGGGGGCCACACCTAACTATGGCTACACCTTC.

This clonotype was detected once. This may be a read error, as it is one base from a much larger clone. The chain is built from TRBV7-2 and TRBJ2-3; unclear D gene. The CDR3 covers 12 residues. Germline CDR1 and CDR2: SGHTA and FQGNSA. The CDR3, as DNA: TGTTCCAGCAGCAGGTCAGAAGATACGCAGTATTTT. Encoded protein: CSSSRSEDTQYF.

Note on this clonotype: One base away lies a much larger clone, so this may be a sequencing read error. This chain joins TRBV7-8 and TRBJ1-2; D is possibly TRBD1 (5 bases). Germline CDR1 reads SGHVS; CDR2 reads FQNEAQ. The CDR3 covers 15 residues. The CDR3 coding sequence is TGTACCAGCAGCTTAGCCGGGAGGGGAGGCTATGGCTACACCTTC. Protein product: CTSSLAGRGGYGYTF.

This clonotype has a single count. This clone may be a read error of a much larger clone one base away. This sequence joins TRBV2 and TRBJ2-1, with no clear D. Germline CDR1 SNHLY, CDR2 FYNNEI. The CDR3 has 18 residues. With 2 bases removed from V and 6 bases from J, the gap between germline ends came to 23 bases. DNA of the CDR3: TGTGCCAGCAGTGAAAGGTCGGGCTCACCGACGGTATGCAATGAGCAGTTCTTC. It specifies CASSERSGSPTVCNEQFF.

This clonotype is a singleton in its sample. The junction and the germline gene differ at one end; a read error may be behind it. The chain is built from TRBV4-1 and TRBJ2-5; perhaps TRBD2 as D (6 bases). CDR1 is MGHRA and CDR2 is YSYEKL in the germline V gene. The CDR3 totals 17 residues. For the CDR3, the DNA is TGCGCCAGCAACCAAGATTTTGGGCGGGGTGGGAGCAATGAGCAGTACTTC. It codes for CASNQDFGRGGSNEQYF.

The CDR3 region is CAIIGGGNPGTDTQYF. For the CDR3, the DNA is TGTGCCATCATAGGCGGTGGGAACCCAGGCACAGATACGCAGTATTTT. This chain links TRBV10-3 with TRBJ2-3; D is unclear. Germline values: CDR1 ENHRY, CDR2 SYGVKD. The CDR3 loop spans 16 amino acids. V was shortened by 7 bases and J by 1 base, with 18 bases between the two germline ends.

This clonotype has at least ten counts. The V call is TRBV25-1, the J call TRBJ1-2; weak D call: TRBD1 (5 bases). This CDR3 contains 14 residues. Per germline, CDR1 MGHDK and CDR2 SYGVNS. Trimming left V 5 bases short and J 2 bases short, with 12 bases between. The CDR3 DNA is TGTGCCAGCAGTAACTGGGGCGGCAACTATGGCTACACCTTC. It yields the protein CASSNWGGNYGYTF.

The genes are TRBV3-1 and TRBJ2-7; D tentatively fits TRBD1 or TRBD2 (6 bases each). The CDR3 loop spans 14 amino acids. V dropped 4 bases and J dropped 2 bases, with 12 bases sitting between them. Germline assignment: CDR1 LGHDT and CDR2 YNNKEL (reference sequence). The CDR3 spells CASSRGRGPYEQYF. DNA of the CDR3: TGTGCCAGCAGCCGCGGACGGGGGCCCTACGAGCAGTACTTC.

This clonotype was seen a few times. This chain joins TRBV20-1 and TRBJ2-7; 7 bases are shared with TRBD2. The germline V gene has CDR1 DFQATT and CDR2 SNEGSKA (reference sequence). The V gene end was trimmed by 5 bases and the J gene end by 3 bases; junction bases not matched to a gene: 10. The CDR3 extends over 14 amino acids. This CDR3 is CSAALAGPGYEQYF. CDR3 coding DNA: TGCAGTGCTGCCTTAGCGGGCCCCGGCTACGAGCAGTACTTC.

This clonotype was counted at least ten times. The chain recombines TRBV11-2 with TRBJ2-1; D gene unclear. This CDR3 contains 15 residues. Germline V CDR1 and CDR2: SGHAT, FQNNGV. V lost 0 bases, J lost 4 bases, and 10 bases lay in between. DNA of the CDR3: TGTGCCAGCAGCTTAGATCCGGTCAGGTACAATGAGCAGTTCTTC. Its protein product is CASSLDPVRYNEQFF. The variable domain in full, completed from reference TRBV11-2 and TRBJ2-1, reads EAGVAQSPRYKIIEKRQSVAFWCNPISGHATLYWYQQILGQGPKLLIQFQNNGVVDDSQLPKDRFSAERLKGVDSTLKIQPAKLEDSAVYLCASSLDPVRYNEQFFGPGTRLTVL.

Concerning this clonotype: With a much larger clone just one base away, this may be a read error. The CDR3 here is CASIRGTTEAFF. CDR3 coding DNA: TGTGCCAGCATCAGGGGGACCACTGAAGCTTTCTTT. This chain uses TRBV2 with TRBJ1-1, with 7 bases that match TRBD1. J was trimmed by 4 bases and V by 7 bases; bases with no gene match: 3. The CDR3 is 12 amino acids. Looked up from germline, CDR1 is SNHLY and CDR2 is FYNNEI. Supplemented by reference TRBV2 and TRBJ1-1, the full variable domain reads EPEVTQTPSHQVTQMGQEVILRCVPISNHLYFYWYRQILGQKVEFLVSFYNNEISEKSEIFDDQFSVERPDGSNFTLKIRSTKLEDSAMYFCASIRGTTEAFFGQGTRLTVV.